This TCR beta chain originates from a study of cytomegalovirus exposure and HLA in healthy donors. Study-wide findings and caveats: Most TCRs appeared rarely, but some public TCRs recurred in many donors. It emerged from a later analysis that several of the most significant clusters appeared to be linked to common viral pathogens. In most subjects, TCR beta sequences reportedly gave accurate predictions of HLA-A and HLA-B alleles.

Germline values: CDR1 PRHDT, CDR2 FYEKMQ (reference sequence). The CDR3 is 11 amino acids. With 6 bases removed from V and 6 bases from J, the gap between germline ends came to 8 bases. Nominally healthy donors provided the samples, though records likely missed some immune exposures. Primers for the PCR totalled 60 Vbeta and 13 Jbeta. Profiled with immunoSEQ multiplex PCR; TCRdb holds only in-frame clones, not every one. The table shows about 160,000 clones, with approximately 80% occurring only once. This clone has only a few counts. Its antigen remains unknown. The sequence was collected from a boy younger than 10 in good health and CMV-seronegative. This chain uses TRBV13 with TRBJ1-2; D unresolved. Sample: PBMCs. In DNA form, the CDR3 reads TGTGCCAGCAGTCAGGAGGATGGCTACACCTTC. Its protein product is CASSQEDGYTF. The full variable domain, with the rest looked up from reference TRBV13 and TRBJ1-2, is AAGVIQSPRHLIKEKRETATLKCYPIPRHDTVYWYQQGPGQDPQFLISFYEKMQSDKGSIPDRFSAQQFSDYHSELNMSSLELGDSALYFCASSQEDGYTFGSGTRLTVV.